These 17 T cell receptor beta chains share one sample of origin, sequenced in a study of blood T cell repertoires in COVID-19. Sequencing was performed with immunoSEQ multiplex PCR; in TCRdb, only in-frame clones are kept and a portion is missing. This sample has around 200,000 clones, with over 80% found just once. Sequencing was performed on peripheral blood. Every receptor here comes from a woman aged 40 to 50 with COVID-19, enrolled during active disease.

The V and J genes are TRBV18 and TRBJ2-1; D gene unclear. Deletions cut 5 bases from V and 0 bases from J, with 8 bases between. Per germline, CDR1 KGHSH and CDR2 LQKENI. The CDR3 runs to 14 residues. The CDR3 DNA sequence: TGTGCCAGCTCAGAGGTGAGCTCCTACAATGAGCAGTTCTTC. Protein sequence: CASSEVSSYNEQFF.

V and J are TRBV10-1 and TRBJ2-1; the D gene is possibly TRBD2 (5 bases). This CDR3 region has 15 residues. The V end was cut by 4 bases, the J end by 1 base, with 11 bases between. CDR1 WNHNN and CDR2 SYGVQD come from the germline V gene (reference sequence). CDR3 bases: TGCGCCAGCAGTGGGATGAGGGTTTCCTACAATGAGCAGTTCTTC. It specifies CASSGMRVSYNEQFF.

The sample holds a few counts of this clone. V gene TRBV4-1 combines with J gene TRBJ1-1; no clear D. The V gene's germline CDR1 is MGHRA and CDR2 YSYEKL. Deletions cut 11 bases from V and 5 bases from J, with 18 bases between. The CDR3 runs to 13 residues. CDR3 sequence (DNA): TGCGCCTCCCAGGCCGAGGGTTTGACTGAAGCTTTCTTT. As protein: CASQAEGLTEAFF.

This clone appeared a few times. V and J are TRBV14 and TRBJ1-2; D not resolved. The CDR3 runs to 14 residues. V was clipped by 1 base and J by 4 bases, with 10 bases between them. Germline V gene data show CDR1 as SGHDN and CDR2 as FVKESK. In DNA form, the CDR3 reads TGTGCCAGCAGCCAAGTTCTGGGAGGCTATGGCTACACCTTC. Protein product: CASSQVLGGYGYTF.

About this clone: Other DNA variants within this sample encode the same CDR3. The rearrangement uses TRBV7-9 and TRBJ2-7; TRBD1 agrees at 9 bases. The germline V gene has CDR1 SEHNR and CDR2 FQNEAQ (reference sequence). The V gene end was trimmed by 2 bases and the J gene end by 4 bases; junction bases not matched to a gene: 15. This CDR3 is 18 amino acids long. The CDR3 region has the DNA TGTGCCAGCAGCTTACCCACCCCCCGGGACAGGGCAGGGTACGAGCAGTACTTC. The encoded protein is CASSLPTPRDRAGYEQYF.

As DNA, the CDR3 is TGTGCCAGTAGTAACCGCCTAGGACAATCAGATACGCAGTATTTT. Translating it yields CASSNRLGQSDTQYF. The chain combines TRBV19 with TRBJ2-3; TRBD1 is a possible D gene (5 bases). Germline CDR1 LNHDA, CDR2 SQIVND (reference sequence). CDR3 length equals 15 residues. V was pared by 4 bases and J by 4 bases, with 15 bases between.

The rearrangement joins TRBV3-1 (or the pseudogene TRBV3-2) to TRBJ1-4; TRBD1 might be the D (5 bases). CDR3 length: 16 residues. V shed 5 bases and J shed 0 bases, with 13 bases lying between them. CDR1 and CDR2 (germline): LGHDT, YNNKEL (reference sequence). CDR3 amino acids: CASSSRERATNEKLFF. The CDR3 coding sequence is TGTGCCAGCAGCTCCAGGGAACGTGCAACTAATGAAAAACTGTTTTTT.

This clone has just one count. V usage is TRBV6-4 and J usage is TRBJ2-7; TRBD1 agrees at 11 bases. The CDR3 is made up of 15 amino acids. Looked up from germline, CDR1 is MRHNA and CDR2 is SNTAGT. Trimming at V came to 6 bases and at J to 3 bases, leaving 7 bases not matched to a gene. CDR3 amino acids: CASSAGTGGIYEQYF. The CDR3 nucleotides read TGTGCCAGCAGCGCAGGGACAGGGGGTATCTACGAGCAGTACTTC.

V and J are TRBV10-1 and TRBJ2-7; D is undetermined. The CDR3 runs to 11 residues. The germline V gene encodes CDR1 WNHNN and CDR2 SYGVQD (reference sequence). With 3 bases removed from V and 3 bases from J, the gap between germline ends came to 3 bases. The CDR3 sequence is CASSDLYEQYF. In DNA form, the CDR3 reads TGCGCCAGCAGTGACCTCTACGAGCAGTACTTC.

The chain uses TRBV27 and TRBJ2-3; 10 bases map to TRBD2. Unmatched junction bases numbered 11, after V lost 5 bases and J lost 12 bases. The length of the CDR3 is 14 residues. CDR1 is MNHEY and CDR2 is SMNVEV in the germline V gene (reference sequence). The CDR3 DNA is TGTGCCAGCAGTACCCCGGGACTAGCGAAAAGACAGTATTTT. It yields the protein CASSTPGLAKRQYF.

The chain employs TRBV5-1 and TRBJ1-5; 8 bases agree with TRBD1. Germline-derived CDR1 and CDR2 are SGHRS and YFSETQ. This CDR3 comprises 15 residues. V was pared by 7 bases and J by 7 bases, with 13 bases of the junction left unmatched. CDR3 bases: TGCGCCAGCGGGACGAGGCAGGGGGCTACCCAGCCCCAGCATTTT. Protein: CASGTRQGATQPQHF.

The CDR3: CASTVSGRDTGELFF. The DNA for the CDR3 is TGTGCCAGCACCGTTAGCGGGAGGGACACCGGGGAGCTGTTTTTT. The chain recombines TRBV7-9 with TRBJ2-2; 11 nucleotides line up with TRBD2. V was clipped by 7 bases and J by 3 bases; unmatched bases: 4. Germline CDR1 SEHNR, CDR2 FQNEAQ (reference sequence). The CDR3 runs to 15 residues.

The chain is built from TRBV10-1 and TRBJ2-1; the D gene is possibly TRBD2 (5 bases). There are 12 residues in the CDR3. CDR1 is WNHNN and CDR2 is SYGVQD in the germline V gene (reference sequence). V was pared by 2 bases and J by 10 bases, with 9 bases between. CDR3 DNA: TGCGCCAGCAGTGAGGGCAAGCGGGAGCAGTTCTTC. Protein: CASSEGKREQFF.

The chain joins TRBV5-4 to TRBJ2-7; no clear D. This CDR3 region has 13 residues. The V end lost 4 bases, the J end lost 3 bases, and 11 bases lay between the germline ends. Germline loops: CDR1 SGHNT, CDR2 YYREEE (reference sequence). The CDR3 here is CASSLSLDYEQYF. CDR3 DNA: TGTGCCAGCAGCCTGAGTCTCGACTACGAGCAGTACTTC. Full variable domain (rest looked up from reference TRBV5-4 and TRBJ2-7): ETGVTQSPTHLIKTRGQQVTLRCSSQSGHNTVSWYQQALGQGPQFIFQYYREEENGRGNFPPRFSGLQFPNYSSELNVNALELDDSALYLCASSLSLDYEQYFGPGTRLTVT.

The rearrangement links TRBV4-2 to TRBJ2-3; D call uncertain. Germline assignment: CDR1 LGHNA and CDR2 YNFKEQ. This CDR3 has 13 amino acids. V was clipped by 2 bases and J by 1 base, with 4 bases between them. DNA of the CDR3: TGTGCCAGCAGCCAAACGGGCACAGATACGCAGTATTTT. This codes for CASSQTGTDTQYF.

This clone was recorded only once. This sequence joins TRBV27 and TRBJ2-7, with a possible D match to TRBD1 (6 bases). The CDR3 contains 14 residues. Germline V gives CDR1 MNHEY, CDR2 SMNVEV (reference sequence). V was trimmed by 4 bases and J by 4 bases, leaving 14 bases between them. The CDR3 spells CASSSTGYTYEQYF. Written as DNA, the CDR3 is TGTGCCAGCAGTTCGACAGGCTATACGTACGAGCAGTACTTC.

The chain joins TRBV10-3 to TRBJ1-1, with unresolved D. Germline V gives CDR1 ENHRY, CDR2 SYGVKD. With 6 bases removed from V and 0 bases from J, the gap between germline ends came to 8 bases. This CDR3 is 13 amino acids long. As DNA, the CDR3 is TGTGCCATCAGCCGGGTTTTGAACACTGAAGCTTTCTTT. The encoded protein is CAISRVLNTEAFF.